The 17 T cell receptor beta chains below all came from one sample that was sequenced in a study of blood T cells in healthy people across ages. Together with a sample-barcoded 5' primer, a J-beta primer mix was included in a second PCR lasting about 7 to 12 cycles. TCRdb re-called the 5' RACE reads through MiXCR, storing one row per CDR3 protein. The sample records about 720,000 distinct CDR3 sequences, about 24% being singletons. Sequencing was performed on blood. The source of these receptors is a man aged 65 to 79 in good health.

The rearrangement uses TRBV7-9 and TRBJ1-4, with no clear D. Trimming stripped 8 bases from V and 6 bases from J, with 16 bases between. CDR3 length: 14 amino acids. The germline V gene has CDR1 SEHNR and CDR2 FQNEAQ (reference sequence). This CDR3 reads CASDLTGKHEKLFF. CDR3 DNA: TGTGCCAGCGATCTAACGGGGAAACATGAAAAACTGTTTTTT.

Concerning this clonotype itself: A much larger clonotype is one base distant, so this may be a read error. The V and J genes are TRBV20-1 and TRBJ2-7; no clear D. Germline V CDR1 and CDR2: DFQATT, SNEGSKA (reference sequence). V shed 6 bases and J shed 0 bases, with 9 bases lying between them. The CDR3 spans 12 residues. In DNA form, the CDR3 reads TGCAGTGCGGACCTTCCCTCCTACGAGCAGTACTTC. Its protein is CSADLPSYEQYF.

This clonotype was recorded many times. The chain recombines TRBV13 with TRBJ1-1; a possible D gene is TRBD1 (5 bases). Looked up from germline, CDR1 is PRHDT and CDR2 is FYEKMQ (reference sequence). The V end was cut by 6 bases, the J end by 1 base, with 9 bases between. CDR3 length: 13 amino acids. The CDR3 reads CASSRDRNTEAFF. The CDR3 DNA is TGTGCCAGCAGTCGTGACAGGAACACTGAAGCTTTCTTT.

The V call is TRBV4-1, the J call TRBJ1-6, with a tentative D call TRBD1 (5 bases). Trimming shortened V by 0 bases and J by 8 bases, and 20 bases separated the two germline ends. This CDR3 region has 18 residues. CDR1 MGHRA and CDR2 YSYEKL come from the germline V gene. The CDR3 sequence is CASSQEPMGAGPHSPLHF. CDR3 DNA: TGCGCCAGCAGCCAAGAGCCCATGGGTGCAGGGCCGCATTCACCCCTCCACTTT.

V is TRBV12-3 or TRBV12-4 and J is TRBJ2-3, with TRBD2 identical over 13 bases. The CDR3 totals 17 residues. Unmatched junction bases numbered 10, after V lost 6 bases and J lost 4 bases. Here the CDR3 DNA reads TGTGCCAGCAGAACAGGACTAGCGGGAGTCGGGGCAGATACGCAGTATTTT. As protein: CASRTGLAGVGADTQYF.

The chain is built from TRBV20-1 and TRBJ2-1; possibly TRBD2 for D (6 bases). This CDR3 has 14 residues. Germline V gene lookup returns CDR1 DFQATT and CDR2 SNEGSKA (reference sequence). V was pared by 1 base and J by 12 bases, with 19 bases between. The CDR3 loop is CSARVVLAISGQFF. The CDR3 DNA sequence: TGCAGTGCTAGAGTGGTGCTAGCGATCAGTGGGCAGTTCTTC.

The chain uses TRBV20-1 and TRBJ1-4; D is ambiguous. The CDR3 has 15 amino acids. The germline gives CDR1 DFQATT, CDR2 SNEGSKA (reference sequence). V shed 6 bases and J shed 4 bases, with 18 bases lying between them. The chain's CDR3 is CSAEGLAYYNEKLFF. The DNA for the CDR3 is TGCAGTGCCGAAGGTCTGGCTTATTATAATGAAAAACTGTTTTTT.

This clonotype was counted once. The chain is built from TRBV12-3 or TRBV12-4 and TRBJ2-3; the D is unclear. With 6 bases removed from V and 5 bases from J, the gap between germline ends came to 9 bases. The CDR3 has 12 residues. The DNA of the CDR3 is TGTGCCAGCAGATTCTTAAGAGATACGCAGTATTTT. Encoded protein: CASRFLRDTQYF.

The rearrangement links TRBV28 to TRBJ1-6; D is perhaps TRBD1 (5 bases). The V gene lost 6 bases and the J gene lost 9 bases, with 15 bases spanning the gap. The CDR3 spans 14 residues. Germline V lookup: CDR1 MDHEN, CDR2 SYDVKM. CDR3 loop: CASSSQGFASPLHF. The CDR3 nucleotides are TGTGCCAGCAGCTCCCAGGGTTTTGCTTCACCCCTCCACTTT. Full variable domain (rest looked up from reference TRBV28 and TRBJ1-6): DVKVTQSSRYLVKRTGEKVFLECVQDMDHENMFWYRQDPGLGLRLIYFSYDVKMKEKGDIPEGYSVSREKKERFSLILESASTNQTSMYLCASSSQGFASPLHFGNGTRLTVT.

The CDR3 DNA follows: TGCGCCAGCAGCTTTCCCCCTAGCGGGAGGGTTGATACGCAGTATTTT. Its translation: CASSFPPSGRVDTQYF. The gene calls are TRBV5-1 and TRBJ2-3, with 12 bases lining up with TRBD2. Trimming removed 2 bases from V and 6 bases from J; junction bases left unmatched: 7. Germline lookup yields CDR1 SGHRS and CDR2 YFSETQ. The CDR3 has 16 amino acids.

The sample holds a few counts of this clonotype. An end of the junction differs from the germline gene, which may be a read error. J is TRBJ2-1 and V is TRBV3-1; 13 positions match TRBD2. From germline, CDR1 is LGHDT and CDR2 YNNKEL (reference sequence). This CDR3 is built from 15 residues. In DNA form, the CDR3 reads TGTGCCAGCAGCCAAACTAGCGGGAGGGCTAATGAGCAGTCCTTC. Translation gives CASSQTSGRANEQSF.

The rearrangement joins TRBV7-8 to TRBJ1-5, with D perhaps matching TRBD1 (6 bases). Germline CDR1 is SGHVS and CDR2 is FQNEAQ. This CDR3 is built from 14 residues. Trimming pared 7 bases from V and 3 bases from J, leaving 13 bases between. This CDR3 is CASTQDSLNQPQHF. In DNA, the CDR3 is TGTGCCAGCACCCAGGACAGTCTCAATCAGCCCCAGCATTTT.

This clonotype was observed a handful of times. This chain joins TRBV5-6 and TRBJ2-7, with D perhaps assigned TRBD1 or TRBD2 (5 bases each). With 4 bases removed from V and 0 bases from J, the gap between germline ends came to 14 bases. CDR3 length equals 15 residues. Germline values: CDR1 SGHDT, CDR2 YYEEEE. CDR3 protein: CASSGTGRFSYEQYV. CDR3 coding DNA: TGTGCCAGCAGCGGGACCGGACGCTTCTCCTACGAGCAGTACGTC.

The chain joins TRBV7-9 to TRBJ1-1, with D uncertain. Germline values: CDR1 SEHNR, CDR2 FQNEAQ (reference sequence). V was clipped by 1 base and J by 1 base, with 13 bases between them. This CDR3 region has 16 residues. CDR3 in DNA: TGTGCCAGCAGCTTAGGGGCGGGCAGCGCGAACACTGAAGCTTTCTTT. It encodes CASSLGAGSANTEAFF.

The CDR3 spells CASSLTGSTIYTF. The CDR3 nucleotides are TGTGCCAGCAGCTTAACGGGGTCGACGATATACACCTTC. V and J are TRBV7-3 and TRBJ1-2; D unresolved. This CDR3 has 13 amino acids. Germline values: CDR1 SGHTA, CDR2 FQGTGA. V shed 0 bases and J shed 11 bases, with 13 bases lying between them.

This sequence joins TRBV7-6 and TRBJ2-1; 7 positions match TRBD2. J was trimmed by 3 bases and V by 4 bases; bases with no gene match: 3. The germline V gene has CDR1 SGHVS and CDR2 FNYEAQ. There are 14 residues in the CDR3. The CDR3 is CASSYGTIYNEQFF. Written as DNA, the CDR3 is TGTGCCAGCAGCTACGGGACTATCTACAATGAGCAGTTCTTC.

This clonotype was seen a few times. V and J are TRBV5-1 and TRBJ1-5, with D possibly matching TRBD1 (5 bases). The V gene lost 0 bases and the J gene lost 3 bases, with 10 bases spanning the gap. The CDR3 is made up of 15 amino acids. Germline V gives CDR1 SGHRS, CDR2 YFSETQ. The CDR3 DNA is TGCGCCAGCAGCTTGGATTCAGGGTTCAATCAGCCCCAGCATTTT. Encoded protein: CASSLDSGFNQPQHF. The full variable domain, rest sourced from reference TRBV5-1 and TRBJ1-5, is KAGVTQTPRYLIKTRGQQVTLSCSPISGHRSVSWYQQTPGQGLQFLFEYFSETQRNKGNFPGRFSGRQFSNSRSEMNVSTLELGDSALYLCASSLDSGFNQPQHFGDGTRLSIL.